This passage covers 24 T cell receptor beta chains from one sample sequenced in a study of healthy donors' naive CD4 and CD8 T cells (dated by TCRdb to between 2014 and 2016). Sequencing relied on a 454 GS FLX Titanium. A previously published linear amplification protocol was used to construct TCR libraries from roughly 500 ng of total RNA. TCRdb took the public reads, trimmed them with fastp at Q25, ran MiXCR for clone calling and kept in-frame beta chains. Identical CDR3 proteins give one entry, which carries the most common genes and DNA. Recorded for this sample are approximately 180,000 distinct CDR3 sequences; 65% to 75% of them occurred a single time. The biggest ten clones account for roughly 2.4% of the sample. Sequencing was carried out using naive CD4+ and CD8+ T cells sorted from blood, pooled from several donors. The sample's cell subset or site label, decoded: FACS-sorted naive CD4+ (CD45RO-CD45RA+) and naive CD8+ (CD45RA+CD27bright) T cells. The receptors derive from a pool of human donors in good health; the sample pools cells from several healthy donors.

V is TRBV19 and J is TRBJ1-6; 7 bases fit TRBD1. Trimming took 9 bases from V and 8 from J; bases not matched to a gene: 7. The CDR3 is made up of 13 amino acids. CDR1 is LNHDA, CDR2 SQIVND, per germline (reference sequence). As DNA, the CDR3 is TGTGCCAGACCGACAGGGACTTATTCACCCCTCCACTTT. This encodes CARPTGTYSPLHF.

The rearrangement joins TRBV19 to TRBJ2-7; unclear D gene. Germline CDR1 LNHDA, CDR2 SQIVND (reference sequence). The CDR3 length is 15 residues. V lost 5 bases and J lost 0, with 14 bases in between. Here the CDR3 DNA reads TGTGCCAGTAGTTCACGGAAGGCGAGCTCCTACGAGCAGTACTTC. Translation gives CASSSRKASSYEQYF.

The rearrangement joins TRBV28 to TRBJ2-7; 7 nucleotides agree with TRBD1. Germline loops: CDR1 MDHEN, CDR2 SYDVKM. The CDR3 is made up of 16 amino acids. J was trimmed by 9 bases and V by 5 bases; bases with no gene match: 19. Written as DNA, the CDR3 is TGTGCCAGCAGTCCGAGGGGATCGGGACAGTATCAGGTGCAGTACTTC. This codes for CASSPRGSGQYQVQYF.

The chain recombines TRBV19 with TRBJ2-4, with 8 positions matching TRBD1. The CDR3 is 14 residues long. Unmatched junction bases numbered 0, after V lost 0 bases and J lost 5 bases. The V gene's germline CDR1 is LNHDA and CDR2 SQIVND (reference sequence). The CDR3: CASSIEDRENIQYF. Written as DNA, the CDR3 is TGTGCCAGTAGTATAGAGGACAGGGAAAACATTCAGTACTTC. The full variable domain, completed using reference TRBV19 and TRBJ2-4, is DGGITQSPKYLFRKEGQNVTLSCEQNLNHDAMYWYRQDPGQGLRLIYYSQIVNDFQKGDIAEGYSVSREKKESFPLTVTSAQKNPTAFYLCASSIEDRENIQYFGAGTRLSVL.

In DNA, the CDR3 is TGTGCCAGCAGCTTAATGAGGGAGCACGAGCAGTACTTC. Its translation: CASSLMREHEQYF. The V and J genes are TRBV7-2 and TRBJ2-7, with D maybe TRBD2 (5 bases). The CDR3 sequence is 13 residues long. Germline V gives CDR1 SGHTA, CDR2 FQGNSA. V shed 2 bases and J shed 5 bases, with 10 bases lying between them.

This chain links TRBV12-3 or TRBV12-4 with TRBJ2-7; D possibly matches TRBD1 or TRBD2 (5 bases each). V lost 5 bases, J lost 0 bases, and 11 bases lay in between. This CDR3 contains 14 residues. The CDR3 sequence: CASSPGPSSYEQYF. The CDR3 nucleotides read TGTGCCAGCAGTCCGGGACCGAGCTCCTACGAGCAGTACTTC.

This clonotype was seen a few times. The rearrangement links TRBV29-1 to TRBJ1-2; 7 bases are shared with TRBD1. Germline values: CDR1 SQVTM, CDR2 ANQGSEA. The CDR3 totals 11 residues. J gave up 4 bases and V 8 bases, and 4 bases lay outside the gene matches. The CDR3 DNA reads TGCAGCTCATGGACAGGCTATGGCTACACCTTC. Its translation: CSSWTGYGYTF.

The genes are TRBV28 and TRBJ2-3; 8 bases match TRBD2. CDR1 and CDR2 from the germline V gene are MDHEN and SYDVKM. The CDR3 extends over 16 amino acids. V shed 1 base, J shed 4 bases, and the junction held 7 bases outside the gene matches. The CDR3 nucleotides are TGTGCCAGCAGTTTATTTAGCGGGATGATCGCAGATACGCAGTATTTT. Translation: CASSLFSGMIADTQYF.

CDR3 DNA: TGTGCCAGCAGTTTAGACCCAAGGAAAGCTTTCTTT. This sequence encodes CASSLDPRKAFF. The rearrangement uses TRBV12-3 or TRBV12-4 and TRBJ1-1; D call uncertain. This CDR3 comprises 12 residues. V lost 1 base and J 9 bases, leaving 9 bases between the germline ends.

The chain uses TRBV6-5 and TRBJ2-1, with 15 bases identical to TRBD2. CDR1 MNHEY and CDR2 SVGAGI come from the germline V gene. Trimming took 2 bases from V and 9 from J; bases not matched to a gene: 2. There are 15 residues in the CDR3. The CDR3 is CASSYGLAGGSEQFF. CDR3 DNA: TGTGCCAGCAGTTACGGACTAGCGGGAGGGAGTGAGCAGTTCTTC.

J is TRBJ1-1 and V is TRBV15; no reliable D call. Germline V gene lookup returns CDR1 LNHNV and CDR2 YYDKDF (reference sequence). The CDR3 spans 14 residues. Trimming took 0 bases from V and 5 from J, leaving 10 bases between them. In DNA form, the CDR3 reads TGTGCCACCAGCAGAGATCGGTTGGGGACTGAAGCTTTCTTT. This gives the protein CATSRDRLGTEAFF.

V and J are TRBV29-1 and TRBJ1-2; 7 bases agree with TRBD1. The CDR3 spans 13 residues. With 3 bases clipped from V and 6 bases from J, the junction kept 7 bases outside the gene matches. Germline CDR1 is SQVTM and CDR2 is ANQGSEA. The CDR3, as DNA: TGCAGCGTTGAGGCCGGCACAGGGGATGGCTACACCTTC. This gives the protein CSVEAGTGDGYTF.

The chain links TRBV6-1 to TRBJ1-5; no definite D call. The V and J ends lost 0 bases and 9 bases respectively, with 9 bases between them. The CDR3 is 13 amino acids. In germline, CDR1 is MNHNS, CDR2 SASEGT. For the CDR3, the DNA is TGTGCCAGCAGTGAAGCGCGACATATGCCCCAGCATTTT. Protein product: CASSEARHMPQHF.

The chain employs TRBV6-5 and TRBJ2-7, with TRBD2 matching over 8 bases. V gave up 0 bases and J gave up 2 bases; unmatched junction bases: 9. This CDR3 has 17 amino acids. CDR1 MNHEY and CDR2 SVGAGI come from the germline V gene. The CDR3 DNA reads TGTGCCAGCAGTTACTCACCTCCGGGAGGGTTCCCCTACGAGCAGTACGTC. Encoded protein: CASSYSPPGGFPYEQYV.

The J gene is TRBJ2-7, the V gene TRBV6-6; D not certain. The CDR3 runs 13 residues. Germline values: CDR1 MNHNY, CDR2 SVGAGI (reference sequence). Trimming shortened V by 2 bases and J by 6 bases, and 11 bases separated the two germline ends. The CDR3 coding sequence is TGTGCCAGCAGTTACGCGTCGCCGGGCGAGCAGTACGTC. This gives the protein CASSYASPGEQYV.

The chain employs TRBV27 and TRBJ2-7, with unresolved D. V gave up 2 bases and J gave up 2 bases, with 13 bases separating them. CDR1 is MNHEY and CDR2 is SMNVEV in the germline V gene (reference sequence). The CDR3 totals 15 residues. CDR3 loop: CASSLRARGAYEQYF. In DNA, the CDR3 is TGTGCCAGCAGTTTAAGGGCACGTGGGGCCTACGAGCAGTACTTC.

The genes are TRBV19 and TRBJ2-2; D unclear. This CDR3 is 14 amino acids long. The germline CDR1 and CDR2 sequences are LNHDA and SQIVND (reference sequence). Between the trimmed V and J ends, which lost 5 bases and 1 base, there was a span of 8 bases. The CDR3 reads CASSYTENTGELFF. The CDR3 DNA reads as TGTGCCAGTAGTTACACGGAGAACACCGGGGAGCTGTTTTTT.

This chain connects TRBV2 to TRBJ2-1; a possible D gene is TRBD2 (5 bases). V gave up 5 bases and J gave up 8 bases, with 13 bases separating them. CDR1 is SNHLY, CDR2 FYNNEI, per germline. The CDR3 is made up of 13 amino acids. In DNA form, the CDR3 reads TGTGCCAGCAGTCCCAGAGGGTTGTATGAGCAGTTCTTC. As protein: CASSPRGLYEQFF.

CDR3 in DNA: TGCGCCAGCAGCTTGGAAGGTAGCGGGAGGGCCGAGACCCAGTACTTC. This encodes CASSLEGSGRAETQYF. V gene TRBV5-1 combines with J gene TRBJ2-5; 11 nucleotides align to TRBD2. The CDR3 is made up of 16 amino acids. Germline V lookup: CDR1 SGHRS, CDR2 YFSETQ. Trimming removed 0 bases from V and 5 bases from J; junction bases left unmatched: 6.

The CDR3 DNA sequence: TGCAGCGTTCCCCTCGACAGGGCTAACTCTGGGGCCAACGTCCTGACTTTC. This sequence encodes CSVPLDRANSGANVLTF. The chain employs TRBV29-1 and TRBJ2-6; 7 bases align to TRBD1. Germline V gene lookup returns CDR1 SQVTM and CDR2 ANQGSEA. Germline trimming cut 5 bases from V and 0 bases from J; bases unmatched to any gene: 10. The CDR3 runs 17 residues. Based on the CDR3 plus reference TRBV29-1 and TRBJ2-6, the full variable domain is SAVISQKPSRDICQRGTSLTIQCQVDSQVTMMFWYRQQPGQSLTLIATANQGSEATYESGFVIDKFPISRPNLTFSTLTVSNMSPEDSSIYLCSVPLDRANSGANVLTFGAGSRLTVL.

The V gene is TRBV6-1, the J gene TRBJ1-1, with 10 positions matching TRBD1. The V gene's germline CDR1 is MNHNS and CDR2 SASEGT. With 6 bases clipped from V and 10 bases from J, the junction kept 8 bases outside the gene matches. This CDR3 spans 13 amino acids. The CDR3 sequence is CASRVGQGRVAFF. In DNA form, the CDR3 reads TGTGCCAGCAGAGTGGGACAGGGGCGGGTAGCTTTCTTT.

The J gene is TRBJ1-5, the V gene TRBV19; D is ambiguous. Trimming shortened V by 3 bases and J by 4 bases, and 10 bases separated the two germline ends. Germline CDR1 reads LNHDA; CDR2 reads SQIVND (reference sequence). The CDR3 has 14 amino acids. CDR3 bases: TGTGCCAGTAGTATCCCCCAACGGAATCAGCCCCAGCATTTT. The encoded protein is CASSIPQRNQPQHF.

Written as DNA, the CDR3 is TGCAGCGTTGAAGGGGGAAGGCAGCAAGAGACCCAGTACTTC. Translation: CSVEGGRQQETQYF. V gene TRBV29-1 combines with J gene TRBJ2-5; no clear D gene. The CDR3 is 14 amino acids. Germline CDR1 and CDR2: SQVTM and ANQGSEA. V shed 1 base and J shed 2 bases, with 11 bases lying between them.

The gene calls are TRBV12-3 or TRBV12-4 and TRBJ1-1; D might be TRBD1 (6 bases). CDR3 length: 17 amino acids. The V end lost 2 bases, the J end lost 1 base, and 17 bases lay between the germline ends. CDR3 residues: CASSLTFGGHTNTEAFF. The DNA of the CDR3 is TGTGCCAGCAGTTTAACATTCGGGGGGCATACGAACACTGAAGCTTTCTTT.